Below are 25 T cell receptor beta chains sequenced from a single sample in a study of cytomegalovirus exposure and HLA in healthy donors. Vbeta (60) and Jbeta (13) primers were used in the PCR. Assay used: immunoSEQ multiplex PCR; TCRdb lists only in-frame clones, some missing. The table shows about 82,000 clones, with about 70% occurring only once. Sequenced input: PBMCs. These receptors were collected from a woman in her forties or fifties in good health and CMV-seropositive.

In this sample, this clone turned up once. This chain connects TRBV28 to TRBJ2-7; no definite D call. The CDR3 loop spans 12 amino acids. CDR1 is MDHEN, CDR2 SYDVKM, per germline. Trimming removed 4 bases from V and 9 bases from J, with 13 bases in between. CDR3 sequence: CASSSSNLGQYF. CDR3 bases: TGTGCCAGCAGTTCCAGCAACCTAGGGCAGTACTTC.

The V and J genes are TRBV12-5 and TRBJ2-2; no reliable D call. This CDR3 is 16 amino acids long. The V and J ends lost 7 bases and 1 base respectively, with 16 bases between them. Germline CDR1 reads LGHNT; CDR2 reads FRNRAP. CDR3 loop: CASAIRRAQNTGELFF. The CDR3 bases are TGTGCTAGTGCCATCCGCCGAGCCCAGAACACCGGGGAGCTGTTTTTT.

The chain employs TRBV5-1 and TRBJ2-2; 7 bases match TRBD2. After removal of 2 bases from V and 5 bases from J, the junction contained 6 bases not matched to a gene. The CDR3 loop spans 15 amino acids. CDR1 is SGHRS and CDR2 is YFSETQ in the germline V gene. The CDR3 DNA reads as TGCGCCAGCAGCTTATACGGGAGGTGGACCGGGGAGCTGTTTTTT. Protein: CASSLYGRWTGELFF.

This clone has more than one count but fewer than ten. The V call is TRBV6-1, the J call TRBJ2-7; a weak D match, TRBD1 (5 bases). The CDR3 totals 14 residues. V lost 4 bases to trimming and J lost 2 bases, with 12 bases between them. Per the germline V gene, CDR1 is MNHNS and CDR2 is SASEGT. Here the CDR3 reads CASSVAEGAYEQYF. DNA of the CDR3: TGTGCCAGCAGTGTGGCAGAAGGGGCCTACGAGCAGTACTTC.

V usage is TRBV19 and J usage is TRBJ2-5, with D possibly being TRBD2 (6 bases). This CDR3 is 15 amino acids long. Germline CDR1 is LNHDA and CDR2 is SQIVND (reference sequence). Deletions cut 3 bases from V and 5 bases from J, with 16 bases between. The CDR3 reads CASSISLGRRETQYF. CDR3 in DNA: TGTGCCAGTAGTATTAGTCTCGGGAGAAGGGAGACCCAGTACTTC.

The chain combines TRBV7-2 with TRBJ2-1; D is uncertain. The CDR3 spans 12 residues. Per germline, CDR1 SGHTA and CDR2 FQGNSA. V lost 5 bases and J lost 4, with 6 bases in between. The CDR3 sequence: CASSPLYNEQFF. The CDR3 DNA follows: TGTGCCAGCAGCCCTCTTTACAATGAGCAGTTCTTC. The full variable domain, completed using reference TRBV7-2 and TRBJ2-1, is GAGVSQSPSNKVTEKGKDVELRCDPISGHTALYWYRQSLGQGLEFLIYFQGNSAPDKSGLPSDRFSAERTGGSVSTLTIQRTQQEDSAVYLCASSPLYNEQFFGPGTRLTVL.

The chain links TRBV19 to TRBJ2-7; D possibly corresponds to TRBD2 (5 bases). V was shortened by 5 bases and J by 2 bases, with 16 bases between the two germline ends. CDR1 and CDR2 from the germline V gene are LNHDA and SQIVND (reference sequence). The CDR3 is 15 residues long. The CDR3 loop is CASSLPGRGPYEQYF. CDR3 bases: TGTGCCAGTAGTCTCCCGGGAAGAGGGCCCTACGAGCAGTACTTC.

CDR3 coding DNA: TGTGCCAGCAGCGCCGGGACTAGTACCCTCGAGCAGTACTTC. Protein: CASSAGTSTLEQYF. The V call is TRBV9, the J call TRBJ2-7, with 8 bases that match TRBD2. The junction had 8 bases not matched to a gene; V was cut back by 3 bases and J by 6 bases. The CDR3 sequence is 14 residues long. Germline V gene data show CDR1 as SGDLS and CDR2 as YYNGEE.

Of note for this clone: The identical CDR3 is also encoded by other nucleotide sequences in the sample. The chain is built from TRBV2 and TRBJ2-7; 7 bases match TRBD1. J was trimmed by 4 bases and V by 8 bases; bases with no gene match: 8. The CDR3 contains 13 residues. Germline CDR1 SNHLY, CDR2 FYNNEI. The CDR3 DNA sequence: TGTGCCAGCCGGGACAGCAAAACTTACGAGCAGTACTTC. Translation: CASRDSKTYEQYF. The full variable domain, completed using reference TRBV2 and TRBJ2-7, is EPEVTQTPSHQVTQMGQEVILRCVPISNHLYFYWYRQILGQKVEFLVSFYNNEISEKSEIFDDQFSVERPDGSNFTLKIRSTKLEDSAMYFCASRDSKTYEQYFGPGTRLTVT.

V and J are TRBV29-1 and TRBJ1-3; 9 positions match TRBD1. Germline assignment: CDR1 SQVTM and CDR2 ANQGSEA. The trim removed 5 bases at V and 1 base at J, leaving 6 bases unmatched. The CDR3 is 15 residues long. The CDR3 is CSVQTGGESGNTIYF. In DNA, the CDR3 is TGCAGCGTTCAGACAGGGGGAGAATCTGGAAACACCATATATTTT.

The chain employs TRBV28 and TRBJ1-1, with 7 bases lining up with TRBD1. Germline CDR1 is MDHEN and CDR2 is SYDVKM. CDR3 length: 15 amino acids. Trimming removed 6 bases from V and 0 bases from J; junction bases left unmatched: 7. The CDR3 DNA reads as TGTGCCAGCAGGTCTATGGGACAGATGAACACTGAAGCTTTCTTT. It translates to CASRSMGQMNTEAFF.

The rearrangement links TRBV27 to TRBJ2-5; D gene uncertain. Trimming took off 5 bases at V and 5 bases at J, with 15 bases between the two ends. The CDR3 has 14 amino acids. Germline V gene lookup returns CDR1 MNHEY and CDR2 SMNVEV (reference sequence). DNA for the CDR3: TGTGCCAGCAGTCCCAGCGTAAACGGGGAGACCCAGTACTTC. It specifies CASSPSVNGETQYF.

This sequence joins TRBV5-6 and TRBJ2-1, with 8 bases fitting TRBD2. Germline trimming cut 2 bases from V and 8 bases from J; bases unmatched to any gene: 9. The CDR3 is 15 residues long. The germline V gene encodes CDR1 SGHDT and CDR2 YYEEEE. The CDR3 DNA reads TGTGCCAGCAGCTTCCGGGTAGCGGGATTATATGAGCAGTTCTTC. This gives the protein CASSFRVAGLYEQFF. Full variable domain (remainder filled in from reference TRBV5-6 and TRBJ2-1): DAGVTQSPTHLIKTRGQQVTLRCSPKSGHDTVSWYQQALGQGPQFIFQYYEEEERQRGNFPDRFSGHQFPNYSSELNVNALLLGDSALYLCASSFRVAGLYEQFFGPGTRLTVL.

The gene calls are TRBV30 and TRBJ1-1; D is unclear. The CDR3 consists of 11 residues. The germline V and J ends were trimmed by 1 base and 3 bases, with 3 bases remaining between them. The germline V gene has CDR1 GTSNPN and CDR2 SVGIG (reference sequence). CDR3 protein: CAWSAYTEAFF. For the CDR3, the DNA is TGTGCCTGGAGTGCTTACACTGAAGCTTTCTTT.

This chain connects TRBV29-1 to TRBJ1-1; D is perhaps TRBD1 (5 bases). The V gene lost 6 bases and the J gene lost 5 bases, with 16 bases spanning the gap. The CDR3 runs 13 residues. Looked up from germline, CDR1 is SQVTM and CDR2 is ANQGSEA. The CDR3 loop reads CSVVRETRTEAFF. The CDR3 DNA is TGCAGCGTGGTCAGGGAAACTCGGACTGAAGCTTTCTTT.

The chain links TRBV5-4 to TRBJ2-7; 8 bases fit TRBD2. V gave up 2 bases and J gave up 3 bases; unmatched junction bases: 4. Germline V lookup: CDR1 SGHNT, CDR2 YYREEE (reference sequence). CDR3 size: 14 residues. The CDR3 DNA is TGTGCCAGCAGCTTCCCGGCGGGAGGCTACGAGCAGTACTTC. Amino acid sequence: CASSFPAGGYEQYF. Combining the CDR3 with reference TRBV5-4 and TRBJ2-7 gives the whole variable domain ETGVTQSPTHLIKTRGQQVTLRCSSQSGHNTVSWYQQALGQGPQFIFQYYREEENGRGNFPPRFSGLQFPNYSSELNVNALELDDSALYLCASSFPAGGYEQYFGPGTRLTVT.

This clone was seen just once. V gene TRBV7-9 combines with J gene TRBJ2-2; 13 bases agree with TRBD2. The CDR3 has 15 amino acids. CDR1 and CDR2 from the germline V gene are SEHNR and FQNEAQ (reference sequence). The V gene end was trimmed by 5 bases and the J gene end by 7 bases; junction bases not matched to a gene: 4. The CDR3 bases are TGTGCCAGCAGCCGACTAGCGGGAGGTGGCGGGGAGCTGTTTTTT. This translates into CASSRLAGGGGELFF.

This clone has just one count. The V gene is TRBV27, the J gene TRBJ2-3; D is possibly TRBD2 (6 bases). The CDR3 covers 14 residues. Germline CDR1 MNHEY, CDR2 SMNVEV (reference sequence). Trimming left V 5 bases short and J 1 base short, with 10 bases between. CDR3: CASSLGLRTDTQYF. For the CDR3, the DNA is TGTGCCAGCAGTCTGGGACTTCGCACAGATACGCAGTATTTT.

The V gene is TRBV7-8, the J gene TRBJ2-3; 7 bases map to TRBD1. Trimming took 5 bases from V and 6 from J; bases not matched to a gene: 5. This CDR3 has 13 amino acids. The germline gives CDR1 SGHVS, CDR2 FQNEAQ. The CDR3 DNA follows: TGTGCCAGCAGCGTCCTGACAGGGGATACGCAGTATTTT. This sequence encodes CASSVLTGDTQYF.

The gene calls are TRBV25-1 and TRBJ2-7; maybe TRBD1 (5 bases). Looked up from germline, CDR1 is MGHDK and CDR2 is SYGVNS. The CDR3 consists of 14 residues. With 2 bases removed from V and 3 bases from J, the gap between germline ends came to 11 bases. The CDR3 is CASSELDTFYEQYF. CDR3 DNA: TGTGCCAGCAGTGAACTGGACACCTTCTACGAGCAGTACTTC.

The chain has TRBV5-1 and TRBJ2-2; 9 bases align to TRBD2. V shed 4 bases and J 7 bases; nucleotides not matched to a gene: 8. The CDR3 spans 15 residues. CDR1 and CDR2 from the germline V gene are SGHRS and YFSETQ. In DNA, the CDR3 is TGCGCCAGCAGCCACGTAGCGGGAGCGGGCGGGGAGCTGTTTTTT. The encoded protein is CASSHVAGAGGELFF.

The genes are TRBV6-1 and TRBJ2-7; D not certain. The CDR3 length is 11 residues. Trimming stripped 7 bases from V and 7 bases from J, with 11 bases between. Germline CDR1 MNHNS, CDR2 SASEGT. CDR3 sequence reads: CASISVREQYF. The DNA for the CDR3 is TGTGCCAGCATCTCTGTCAGGGAGCAGTACTTC.

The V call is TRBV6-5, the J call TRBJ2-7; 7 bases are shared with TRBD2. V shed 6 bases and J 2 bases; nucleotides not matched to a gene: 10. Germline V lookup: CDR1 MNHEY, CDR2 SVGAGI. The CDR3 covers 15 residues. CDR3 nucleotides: TGTGCCAGCAGCATGAGTCAGGGAGGGACCTACGAGCAGTACTTC. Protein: CASSMSQGGTYEQYF.

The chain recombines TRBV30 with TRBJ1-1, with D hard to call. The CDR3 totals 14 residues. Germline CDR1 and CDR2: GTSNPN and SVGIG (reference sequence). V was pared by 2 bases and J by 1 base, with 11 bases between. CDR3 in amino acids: CAWSREGENTEAFF. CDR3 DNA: TGTGCCTGGAGTAGGGAGGGAGAGAACACTGAAGCTTTCTTT.

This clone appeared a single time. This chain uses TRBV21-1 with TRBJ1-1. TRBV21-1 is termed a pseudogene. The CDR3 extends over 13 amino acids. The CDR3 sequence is CASGTRRLTEAFF. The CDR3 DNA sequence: TGTGCCAGCGGCACTAGGAGGCTCACTGAAGCTTTCTTT.